A single sample gave rise to the 27 T cell receptor beta chains below, sequenced in a study of post-analysis software for immune sequencing data. These TCRs' antigens remain unknown. Built from TCR beta cDNA, the libraries had unique molecular identifiers in them. MiXCR, run by TCRdb on the PCR reads, gives a single entry per CDR3 protein. Of 350,000 to 450,000 distinct CDR3 sequences listed, approximately 38% are singletons. The study, taken as a whole, reports: TRBV segments more frequent in patients than in controls numbered five and included TRBV5-6, TRBV5-1 and TRBV20-1.

Input material: blood. These receptors came from a girl aged 2-10 years with multiple sclerosis.

V and J are TRBV6-5 and TRBJ1-2; D possibly corresponds to TRBD1 (5 bases). The CDR3 sequence is 14 residues long. Germline CDR1 and CDR2: MNHEY and SVGAGI. V lost 6 bases, J lost 4 bases, and 15 bases lay in between. The chain's CDR3 is CASSRGPGVYGYTF. The CDR3 DNA sequence: TGTGCCAGCAGCCGCGGTCCGGGGGTCTATGGCTACACCTTC.

The chain recombines TRBV5-1 with TRBJ1-4; D unclear. The CDR3 is 14 residues long. V was cut by 3 bases and J by 5 bases, with 11 bases left in between. The V gene's germline CDR1 is SGHRS and CDR2 YFSETQ. Here the CDR3 reads CASSSDGENEKLFF. CDR3 nucleotides: TGCGCCAGCAGCTCGGACGGAGAAAATGAAAAACTGTTTTTT.

The chain is built from TRBV4-1 and TRBJ1-5, with 9 bases fitting TRBD1. Germline CDR1 is MGHRA and CDR2 is YSYEKL. Trimming took 4 bases from V and 7 from J; bases not matched to a gene: 11. The CDR3 has 16 residues. The CDR3 sequence: CASSPIQGAKFQPQHF. CDR3 coding DNA: TGCGCCAGCAGCCCGATACAGGGGGCGAAATTCCAGCCCCAGCATTTT.

The chain combines TRBV5-5 with TRBJ1-2, with D tentatively TRBD1 (6 bases). CDR1 SGHKS and CDR2 YYEKEE come from the germline V gene (reference sequence). This CDR3 has 14 residues. V shed 5 bases and J shed 2 bases, with 13 bases lying between them. The CDR3 loop is CASRPETGNYGYTF. The CDR3 nucleotides are TGTGCCAGCAGGCCGGAGACAGGAAACTATGGCTACACCTTC.

This chain connects TRBV11-2 to TRBJ1-2; a weak D match, TRBD1 (6 bases). Deletions cut 4 bases from V and 1 base from J, with 19 bases between. Germline assignment: CDR1 SGHAT and CDR2 FQNNGV. The CDR3 loop spans 17 amino acids. The CDR3 loop is CASSSLRGRGGNYGYTF. The CDR3, as DNA: TGTGCCAGCAGCTCCCTTAGGGGCAGGGGTGGTAACTATGGCTACACCTTC.

V is TRBV28 and J is TRBJ2-5; no firm D call. The J call may not be correct, given that the DNA end is closer to TRBJ2-7. The CDR3 consists of 16 residues. CDR1 and CDR2 from the germline V gene are MDHEN and SYDVKM. For the CDR3, the DNA is TGTGCCAGCATCTGGGGATCCGGAACTCCTACCTACGAGCAGTACTTC. It yields the protein CASIWGSGTPTYEQYF.

The chain recombines TRBV6-5 with TRBJ2-1; 7 nucleotides match TRBD1. The DNA end lines up better with TRBJ2-7; the J call may be wrong. The germline CDR1 and CDR2 sequences are MNHEY and SVGAGI. This CDR3 spans 15 amino acids. CDR3: CASSCVGTVSYEQYF. DNA of the CDR3: TGTGCCAGCAGTTGCGTGGGGACAGTCTCCTACGAGCAGTACTTC.

The CDR3 DNA is TGTGCCAGCAGCAACCACCCCTCCTATGGCTACACCTTC. Translating gives CASSNHPSYGYTF. The chain has TRBV7-9 and TRBJ1-2; D uncertain. Germline CDR1 SEHNR, CDR2 FQNEAQ (reference sequence). V lost 5 bases and J 4 bases, leaving 11 bases between the germline ends. CDR3 length: 13 amino acids.

The chain links TRBV29-1 to TRBJ2-7; D may be TRBD1 (6 bases). V shed 4 bases and J shed 3 bases, with 13 bases lying between them. The CDR3 has 13 residues. CDR1 and CDR2 from the germline V gene are SQVTM and ANQGSEA. For the CDR3, the DNA is TGCAGCGTTGTCACGGGACAAGACTACGAGCAGTACTTC. This encodes CSVVTGQDYEQYF.

This clonotype was counted a single time. The junction departs from the called germline gene at one end, perhaps through a read error. The chain joins TRBV12-3 or TRBV12-4 to TRBJ2-3, with D possibly TRBD1 on 5 matching bases. This CDR3 has 14 residues. Written as DNA, the CDR3 is TGTGCCAGCAGTCTCCCTCAGGACACAGATACACAGTATTTT. It is translated as CASSLPQDTDTQYF.

The rearrangement joins TRBV12-3 or TRBV12-4 to TRBJ2-1; D perhaps matches TRBD2 (6 bases). This CDR3 comprises 14 residues. Trimming removed 2 bases at V and 8 bases at J, with 13 bases between. This CDR3 reads CASSLIDGSDEQFF. CDR3 DNA: TGTGCCAGCAGTTTAATCGACGGGAGCGATGAGCAGTTCTTC.

This clonotype was recorded once. This rearrangement joins TRBV4-1 to TRBJ1-2; tentatively, D is TRBD1 (6 bases). Germline assignment: CDR1 MGHRA and CDR2 YSYEKL. V lost 3 bases to trimming and J lost 4 bases, with 9 bases between them. The CDR3 sequence is 13 residues long. The CDR3: CASSQAGAYGYTF. CDR3 DNA: TGCGCCAGCAGCCAGGCAGGGGCCTATGGCTACACCTTC.

This chain links TRBV4-1 with TRBJ2-1; 7 bases are a match to TRBD2. CDR3 length: 15 residues. V gave up 5 bases and J gave up 7 bases; unmatched junction bases: 11. Germline V gene lookup returns CDR1 MGHRA and CDR2 YSYEKL. The CDR3, as DNA: TGCGCCAGCAGCTCCCGGCGGGAGATTTGGAATGAGCAGTTCTTC. Protein: CASSSRREIWNEQFF.

A few counts support this clonotype. CDR3 loop: CASSLYEGGNSPLHF. The CDR3, as DNA: TGCGCCAGCAGCTTGTATGAGGGAGGGAATTCACCCCTCCACTTT. The chain employs TRBV5-1 and TRBJ1-6; no clear D gene. Germline V gives CDR1 SGHRS, CDR2 YFSETQ. Deletions cut 1 base from V and 7 bases from J, with 12 bases between. This CDR3 is 15 amino acids long. Together with reference TRBV5-1 and TRBJ1-6, the CDR3 gives the full variable domain: KAGVTQTPRYLIKTRGQQVTLSCSPISGHRSVSWYQQTPGQGLQFLFEYFSETQRNKGNFPGRFSGRQFSNSRSEMNVSTLELGDSALYLCASSLYEGGNSPLHFGNGTRLTVT.

This clonotype appeared a single time. The CDR3 reads CASSQSGGGTGGYQPQHF. The CDR3 DNA is TGTGCCAGCAGCCAGTCCGGGGGTGGGACAGGGGGGTATCAGCCCCAGCATTTT. The rearrangement uses TRBV3-1 and TRBJ1-5; 11 positions match TRBD1. Germline CDR1 is LGHDT and CDR2 is YNNKEL (reference sequence). This CDR3 has 18 residues. J was trimmed by 5 bases and V by 3 bases; bases with no gene match: 12.

V and J are TRBV7-6 and TRBJ2-1, with D maybe TRBD2 (6 bases). The end of the DNA is better explained by TRBJ2-7, so the J call may be wrong. The CDR3 covers 18 residues. Germline V gene sequence: CDR1 SGHVS, CDR2 FNYEAQ. The chain's CDR3 is CASSRDVIGRGYYNEQYF. The CDR3 DNA is TGTGCCAGCAGCCGAGACGTGATAGGGCGGGGCTACTACAATGAGCAGTACTTC.

This chain connects TRBV29-1 to TRBJ1-1; TRBD1 matches at 8 bases. The CDR3 length is 13 residues. Germline V CDR1 and CDR2: SQVTM, ANQGSEA. Trimming at V came to 7 bases and at J to 2 bases, leaving 6 bases not matched to a gene. CDR3 bases: TGCAGCGCGGGGGGACAGGTAAACACTGAAGCTTTCTTT. Its translation is CSAGGQVNTEAFF.

This clonotype was detected a few times. J is TRBJ2-7 and V is TRBV29-1; 8 bases fit TRBD1. CDR1 SQVTM and CDR2 ANQGSEA come from the germline V gene. This CDR3 comprises 13 residues. V shed 5 bases, J shed 2 bases, and the junction held 5 bases outside the gene matches. CDR3 region: CSVLPGQAYEQYF. The DNA for the CDR3 is TGCAGCGTTCTACCGGGACAGGCCTACGAGCAGTACTTC.

V usage is TRBV5-5 and J usage is TRBJ2-5; D gene ambiguous. Germline V gene lookup returns CDR1 SGHKS and CDR2 YYEKEE (reference sequence). The CDR3 covers 14 residues. V shed 4 bases and J shed 5 bases, with 15 bases lying between them. The CDR3 loop is CASSLRVPGETQYF. CDR3 nucleotide sequence: TGTGCCAGCAGCCTCCGGGTCCCTGGGGAGACCCAGTACTTC.

The J gene is TRBJ2-3, the V gene TRBV9, with 8 bases identical to TRBD2. The CDR3 has 16 amino acids. Germline CDR1 reads SGDLS; CDR2 reads YYNGEE. Trimming cost V 4 bases and J 0 bases; bases outside gene matches: 7. CDR3: CASSLRGGHSTDTQYF. CDR3 nucleotides: TGTGCCAGCAGCCTCCGGGGGGGGCATAGCACAGATACGCAGTATTTT.

This clonotype has only a few counts. V is TRBV29-1 and J is TRBJ2-7; a possible D gene is TRBD1 (6 bases). Germline loops: CDR1 SQVTM, CDR2 ANQGSEA. There are 16 residues in the CDR3. Trimming took off 5 bases at V and 5 bases at J, with 25 bases between the two ends. Here the CDR3 reads CSVSGTTGNPENEQYF. Here the CDR3 DNA reads TGCAGCGTTTCCGGCACTACAGGGAACCCCGAGAACGAGCAGTACTTC.

V usage is TRBV20-1 and J usage is TRBJ2-7; 8 nucleotides agree with TRBD2. Per the germline V gene, CDR1 is DFQATT and CDR2 is SNEGSKA (reference sequence). With V trimmed by 0 bases and J by 5 bases, 9 bases remained unmatched. The CDR3 contains 15 residues. The CDR3 coding sequence is TGCAGTGCTAGAGACCCGGGACTAGGGAGCAACGAGCAGTACTTC. The encoded protein is CSARDPGLGSNEQYF.

This clonotype was picked up a small number of times. The J gene is TRBJ2-5, the V gene TRBV20-1; TRBD1 matches 7 bases. CDR3 length: 15 amino acids. Trimming at V came to 0 bases and at J to 2 bases, leaving 6 bases not matched to a gene. Germline V gene sequence: CDR1 DFQATT, CDR2 SNEGSKA (reference sequence). The CDR3 coding sequence is TGCAGTGCTAGAGAACCGAGGGGGCCTCAAGAGACCCAGTACTTC. Translating it yields CSAREPRGPQETQYF.

V is TRBV15 and J is TRBJ2-1, with D possibly TRBD1 on 8 matching bases. Germline CDR1 is LNHNV and CDR2 is YYDKDF (reference sequence). The V end was cut by 0 bases, the J end by 8 bases, with 20 bases between. The CDR3 length is 17 residues. This chain's CDR3 is CATSREVREDREDEQFF. CDR3 DNA: TGTGCCACCAGCAGAGAAGTTCGGGAGGACAGGGAGGATGAGCAGTTCTTC.

This clonotype was picked up a small number of times. The rearrangement joins TRBV7-2 to TRBJ2-5; a possible D gene is TRBD1 (6 bases). Trimming stripped 2 bases from V and 1 base from J, with 11 bases between. This CDR3 contains 15 residues. Germline V gene lookup returns CDR1 SGHTA and CDR2 FQGNSA. CDR3 sequence (DNA): TGTGCCAGCAGCTTAAGTCTAGGGGGCCAAGAGACCCAGTACTTC. It codes for CASSLSLGGQETQYF.

The V gene is TRBV12-3 or TRBV12-4, the J gene TRBJ1-2; 12 bases are shared with TRBD1. There are 15 residues in the CDR3. V shed 7 bases, J shed 7 bases, and the junction held 10 bases outside the gene matches. CDR3 nucleotide sequence: TGTGCCAGCACCAGGGGGGGACAGGGGGCTCGTGGCTACACCTTC. It translates to CASTRGGQGARGYTF.

V usage is TRBV7-2 and J usage is TRBJ2-7, with 7 bases matching TRBD1. CDR3 length: 15 amino acids. CDR1 and CDR2 (germline): SGHTA, FQGNSA. Trimming took 6 bases from V and 0 from J; bases not matched to a gene: 8. In DNA, the CDR3 is TGTGCCAGCAGAAAGGGGGCGTCCTCCTCCTACGAGCAGTACTTC. The encoded protein is CASRKGASSSYEQYF.